A single sample gave rise to the 26 T cell receptor beta chains below, sequenced in a study of cytomegalovirus exposure and HLA in healthy donors. With 60 Vbeta and 13 Jbeta primers, the PCR was carried out. Clones were read by immunoSEQ multiplex PCR, and TCRdb kept only the in-frame ones, dropping some. The data hold 55,000 or so clones, with about three quarters observed a single time. Sequenced: PBMCs. These receptors were obtained from a man in his late teens or twenties in good health and CMV-seronegative.

The V gene is TRBV18, the J gene TRBJ2-1, with D unresolved. Trimming removed 3 bases from V and 7 bases from J, with 10 bases in between. Germline loops: CDR1 KGHSH, CDR2 LQKENI. The CDR3 sequence is 13 residues long. This CDR3 is CASSPLTGNEQFF. Here the CDR3 DNA reads TGTGCCAGCTCACCCTTGACTGGGAATGAGCAGTTCTTC.

The V and J genes are TRBV9 and TRBJ1-1; D not resolved. CDR3 size: 14 residues. Germline-derived CDR1 and CDR2 are SGDLS and YYNGEE. V was pared by 0 bases and J by 5 bases, with 11 bases between. The CDR3, as DNA: TGTGCCAGCAGCGTAGGGTTTCGGGATACTGAAGCTTTCTTT. Its protein is CASSVGFRDTEAFF. The full variable domain, in which reference TRBV9 and TRBJ1-1 provide the parts outside the CDR3, is DSGVTQTPKHLITATGQRVTLRCSPRSGDLSVYWYQQSLDQGLQFLIQYYNGEERAKGNILERFSAQQFPDLHSELNLSSLELGDSALYFCASSVGFRDTEAFFGQGTRLTVV.

In this sample, this clone turned up once. The chain couples TRBV7-3 to TRBJ1-1, with no clear D. CDR1 and CDR2 from the germline V gene are SGHTA and FQGTGA. This CDR3 spans 14 amino acids. V lost 4 bases and J lost 3, with 12 bases in between. The CDR3 is CASSSRGGYTEAFF. In nucleotides, the CDR3 is TGTGCCAGCAGCTCCCGTGGCGGGTACACTGAAGCTTTCTTT.

The chain carries TRBV27 and TRBJ2-7; 9 bases map to TRBD2. CDR3 size: 18 residues. Germline CDR1 reads MNHEY; CDR2 reads SMNVEV (reference sequence). The junction had 18 bases not matched to a gene; V was cut back by 8 bases and J by 1 base. CDR3 protein: CASAFEWNSGSFSYEQYF. For the CDR3, the DNA is TGTGCCAGCGCCTTTGAATGGAATAGCGGGAGTTTTTCCTACGAGCAGTACTTC.

The rearrangement joins TRBV4-3 to TRBJ2-2; possible D gene TRBD2, 6 bases. The V end was cut by 0 bases, the J end by 6 bases, with 17 bases between. The germline CDR1 and CDR2 sequences are LGHNA and YSLEER. This CDR3 contains 17 residues. CDR3 coding DNA: TGCGCCAGCAGCCAAGATCGTAAGGAGTGGGGGGCCGGGGAGCTGTTTTTT. Its protein product is CASSQDRKEWGAGELFF.

The genes are TRBV2 and TRBJ1-6; possible D gene TRBD1, 5 bases. CDR1 is SNHLY, CDR2 FYNNEI, per germline. The CDR3 loop spans 15 amino acids. V was pared by 6 bases and J by 6 bases, with 15 bases between. The CDR3 coding sequence is TGTGCCAGCAGGCAATCCAGGGTGGTTAATTCACCCCTCCACTTT. This gives the protein CASRQSRVVNSPLHF.

J is TRBJ1-5 and V is TRBV27; 8 nucleotides align to TRBD1. This CDR3 region has 13 residues. Germline V gene data show CDR1 as MNHEY and CDR2 as SMNVEV (reference sequence). The V segment lost 7 bases and the J segment 7 bases; nucleotides outside the gene matches: 6. The CDR3 DNA is TGTGCCAGCACCAAACAGGGGGGACAGCCCCAGCATTTT. Amino acids: CASTKQGGQPQHF.

The rearrangement joins TRBV29-1 to TRBJ1-5, with TRBD1 matching over 8 bases. V trimming: 4 bases; J trimming: 5 bases; junction bases outside the gene matches: 7. This CDR3 spans 14 amino acids. Germline values: CDR1 SQVTM, CDR2 ANQGSEA. The CDR3: CSVVESGGYQPQHF. CDR3 DNA sequence: TGCAGCGTTGTTGAGTCAGGGGGCTATCAGCCCCAGCATTTT.

This rearrangement joins TRBV10-3 to TRBJ1-1, with no clear D. The ends were cut back, 11 bases at V and 1 base at J, with 14 bases in the middle. The CDR3 has 13 residues. The germline V gene encodes CDR1 ENHRY and CDR2 SYGVKD. This CDR3 is CASRYGENTEAFF. CDR3 DNA sequence: TGTGCCTCTAGGTATGGCGAGAACACTGAAGCTTTCTTT.

The J gene is TRBJ2-7, the V gene TRBV28, with D maybe TRBD2 (6 bases). The V gene lost 6 bases and the J gene lost 7 bases, with 19 bases spanning the gap. CDR1 and CDR2 (germline): MDHEN, SYDVKM. This CDR3 has 14 residues. The CDR3 is CASSPSAGAWEQYF. The CDR3, as DNA: TGTGCCAGCAGCCCGTCAGCGGGCGCGTGGGAGCAGTACTTC. Drawing the rest from reference TRBV28 and TRBJ2-7, the complete variable domain is DVKVTQSSRYLVKRTGEKVFLECVQDMDHENMFWYRQDPGLGLRLIYFSYDVKMKEKGDIPEGYSVSREKKERFSLILESASTNQTSMYLCASSPSAGAWEQYFGPGTRLTVT.

The V and J genes are TRBV6-5 and TRBJ1-1; D is unresolved. The CDR3 runs to 12 residues. The germline V gene encodes CDR1 MNHEY and CDR2 SVGAGI. Trimming pared 6 bases from V and 6 bases from J, leaving 11 bases between. CDR3 DNA sequence: TGTGCCAGCAGAAAAAGTTGGCCTGAAGCTTTCTTT. This sequence encodes CASRKSWPEAFF.

The J gene is TRBJ2-5, the V gene TRBV30; 10 nucleotides line up with TRBD2. V lost 1 base, J lost 1 base, and 3 bases stayed unmatched. The CDR3 runs to 15 residues. Germline V lookup: CDR1 GTSNPN, CDR2 SVGIG (reference sequence). DNA of the CDR3: TGTGCCTGGAGTGCGACTAGCGGGCCCCAAGAGACCCAGTACTTC. Translating it yields CAWSATSGPQETQYF.

A note on this clone: An end of the junction differs from the germline gene, which may be a read error. The chain carries TRBV7-2 and TRBJ1-1, with a tentative D call TRBD1 (5 bases). The CDR3 consists of 16 residues. Germline V gene sequence: CDR1 SGHTA, CDR2 FQGNSA. The CDR3 here is CASTLRQGFGNTEAFF. For the CDR3, the DNA is TGTGCCAGCACCTTACGGCAGGGTTTTGGTAACACTGAAGCTTTCTTT.

This clone was seen a few times. The chain is built from TRBV6-1 and TRBJ2-2; D not resolved. V was clipped by 4 bases and J by 3 bases, with 6 bases between them. CDR1 is MNHNS and CDR2 is SASEGT in the germline V gene. There are 13 residues in the CDR3. This CDR3 is CASSVLDTGELFF. In DNA, the CDR3 is TGTGCCAGCAGTGTTCTAGACACCGGGGAGCTGTTTTTT.

The V and J genes are TRBV7-2 and TRBJ1-2; D uncertain. This CDR3 has 16 residues. Deletions cut 1 base from V and 2 bases from J, with 14 bases between. Germline-derived CDR1 and CDR2 are SGHTA and FQGNSA. CDR3: CASSLVPATPNYGYTF. CDR3 nucleotide sequence: TGTGCCAGCAGCTTAGTACCGGCGACACCCAACTATGGCTACACCTTC.

This chain links TRBV2 with TRBJ2-1, with D hard to call. CDR3 length: 12 amino acids. V gave up 9 bases and J gave up 2 bases, with 8 bases separating them. The germline V gene encodes CDR1 SNHLY and CDR2 FYNNEI. CDR3 loop: CARNQAYNEQFF. The CDR3 bases are TGTGCCAGAAATCAGGCCTACAATGAGCAGTTCTTC.

The rearrangement joins TRBV29-1 to TRBJ2-5, with 7 bases aligning to TRBD2. The V gene's germline CDR1 is SQVTM and CDR2 ANQGSEA. The CDR3 totals 13 residues. J was trimmed by 5 bases and V by 6 bases; bases with no gene match: 9. Here the CDR3 DNA reads TGCAGCGTCGCTGACTCCGGGGGGGAGACCCAGTACTTC. Its translation: CSVADSGGETQYF.

The V call is TRBV10-1, the J call TRBJ1-1; TRBD1 matches 7 bases. V lost 6 bases and J lost 8; bases outside the gene matches: 6. The CDR3 consists of 12 residues. The germline V gene has CDR1 WNHNN and CDR2 SYGVQD (reference sequence). The CDR3 DNA reads as TGCGCCAGCAGCCACAGGGGCAGGGAAGCTTTCTTT. It specifies CASSHRGREAFF.

V usage is TRBV11-1 and J usage is TRBJ2-7, with 7 positions matching TRBD2. CDR1 is SGHAT and CDR2 is FQDESV in the germline V gene (reference sequence). Germline trimming cut 3 bases from V and 0 bases from J; bases unmatched to any gene: 5. The CDR3 sequence is 15 residues long. The CDR3 loop reads CASSLVGGSSYEQYF. The CDR3 DNA is TGTGCCAGCAGCTTGGTCGGGGGGAGCTCCTACGAGCAGTACTTC.

This chain connects TRBV10-3 to TRBJ2-7, with TRBD1 as a possible D gene (5 bases). Trimming removed 5 bases at V and 4 bases at J, with 9 bases between. CDR1 is ENHRY, CDR2 SYGVKD, per germline. This CDR3 spans 12 amino acids. The CDR3 here is CAISFDSYEQYF. The CDR3 coding sequence is TGTGCCATCAGTTTCGACAGTTACGAGCAGTACTTC.

This clone was seen only a few times. The chain recombines TRBV25-1 with TRBJ2-3; D possibly corresponds to TRBD2 (6 bases). Per the germline V gene, CDR1 is MGHDK and CDR2 is SYGVNS. The V end was cut by 2 bases, the J end by 4 bases, with 16 bases between. The CDR3 length is 16 residues. The CDR3: CASSEPGVGAADTQYF. In nucleotides, the CDR3 is TGTGCCAGCAGTGAACCGGGGGTGGGAGCCGCAGATACGCAGTATTTT.

This chain joins TRBV30 and TRBJ2-3, with D unclear. Germline CDR1 is GTSNPN and CDR2 is SVGIG (reference sequence). Trimming pared 1 base from V and 2 bases from J, leaving 16 bases between. The CDR3 runs to 16 residues. CDR3 in amino acids: CAWSGETPTSTDTQYF. As DNA, the CDR3 is TGTGCCTGGAGTGGTGAGACACCTACCTCCACAGATACGCAGTATTTT.

This clone was detected once. The chain is built from TRBV27 and TRBJ2-7, with D tentatively TRBD1 (7 bases). The V gene lost 2 bases and the J gene lost 5 bases, with 13 bases spanning the gap. The germline V gene encodes CDR1 MNHEY and CDR2 SMNVEV (reference sequence). The CDR3 covers 14 residues. The CDR3: CASSLMTGRHEQYF. The CDR3 DNA sequence: TGTGCCAGCAGTTTAATGACAGGGAGGCACGAGCAGTACTTC.

Regarding this clone: The same CDR3 can be traced to other DNA sequences in this sample. The chain recombines TRBV7-2 with TRBJ2-6, with D unclear. This CDR3 comprises 14 residues. The V gene's germline CDR1 is SGHTA and CDR2 FQGNSA. V lost 4 bases, J lost 0 bases, and 4 bases lay in between. The CDR3 sequence: CASSSSSGANVLTF. CDR3 DNA: TGTGCCAGCAGCTCGTCCTCTGGGGCCAACGTCCTGACTTTC.

This sequence joins TRBV25-1 and TRBJ1-1, with D perhaps TRBD1 (6 bases). CDR3 length: 13 amino acids. The ends were cut back, 3 bases at V and 7 bases at J, with 12 bases in the middle. Germline values: CDR1 MGHDK, CDR2 SYGVNS. The CDR3 DNA reads TGTGCCAGCAGTGAGGGGGCTGGACTTGAAGCTTTCTTT. The encoded protein is CASSEGAGLEAFF. Filled out from reference TRBV25-1 and TRBJ1-1, the complete variable domain reads EADIYQTPRYLVIGTGKKITLECSQTMGHDKMYWYQQDPGMELHLIHYSYGVNSTEKGDLSSESTVSRIRTEHFPLTLESARPSHTSQYLCASSEGAGLEAFFGQGTRLTVV.

The chain couples TRBV27 to TRBJ1-4; D might be TRBD1 (6 bases). Trimming left V 6 bases short and J 4 bases short, with 12 bases between. The germline V gene has CDR1 MNHEY and CDR2 SMNVEV (reference sequence). The CDR3 has 14 amino acids. The CDR3 here is CASSLQGNNEKLFF. The CDR3 nucleotides are TGTGCCAGCAGCCTACAGGGTAATAATGAAAAACTGTTTTTT.